This TCR beta chain was recorded in a study of blood T cells in healthy people across ages. The second PCR ran about 6 to 12 cycles with a sample-barcoded 5' primer and J-beta primers. Unique molecular identifiers of 12 random nucleotides labeled each cDNA. TCRdb re-derived calls from the 5' RACE reads in MiXCR, one entry per CDR3 protein. The data contain hundreds of thousands of distinct CDR3 sequences, around 21% of them singletons. This clonotype came up a few times. Sample: blood. This TCR was sampled from a man between 65 and 85 years old in good health.

The DNA of the CDR3 is TGTGCCAGCGGAACCGCGACCAGGGCCTACGAGCAGTACTTC. It is translated as CASGTATRAYEQYF. The V call is TRBV27, the J call TRBJ2-7, with D possibly being TRBD1 (5 bases). The CDR3 runs to 14 residues. Germline assignment: CDR1 MNHEY and CDR2 SMNVEV (reference sequence). V lost 8 bases and J lost 2, with 16 bases in between.